This TCR beta chain originates from a study of cytomegalovirus exposure and HLA in healthy donors. Findings and caveats of the study: While the bulk of TCR sequences proved rare, some public TCRs turned up in many donors.

Comments on this clone: The antigen remains undetermined.

TCRdb keeps only in-frame clones here, not all; method: immunoSEQ multiplex PCR. The profile shows tens of thousands of clones, approximately 94% of them singletons. Source material: PBMCs. This receptor was obtained from a woman between 18 and 29 years old in good health and CMV-seropositive.

This chain's CDR3 is CASSIETRRNQPQHF. CDR3 DNA: TGTGCCAGTAGTATAGAAACCAGGCGCAATCAGCCCCAGCATTTT. V is TRBV19 and J is TRBJ1-5, with D unclear. Germline V gene sequence: CDR1 LNHDA, CDR2 SQIVND (reference sequence). V was clipped by 0 bases and J by 2 bases, with 8 bases between them. This CDR3 is 15 amino acids long.